These T cell receptor beta chains were read from a single sample in a study of T cell responses to AZD1222 COVID-19 vaccine. This table comes from immunoSEQ multiplex PCR, and its TCRdb copy is limited to in-frame clones, with some not included. In the table there are about 110,000 clones, approximately 89% of which are singletons. The starting material was peripheral blood, obtained on day 0 of MenACWY control vaccination. These receptor sequences come from an adult in good health. Both conserved end residues are part of each CDR3. Where a row states a size, it is once, few, many or the class of an expanded clone; other rows omit it.

TRBV9,NA,TRBJ2-1,CASSPGGSGGLSYNEQFF
TRBV21-1,NA,TRBJ2-4,CASSKEAKNIQYF
TRBV11-2,NA,TRBJ2-2,CASSKPGQGTGELFF
TRBV4-1,NA,TRBJ2-7,CASSQRGLPYEQYF
TRBV29-1,NA,TRBJ1-4,CSVLLTLKAEKLFF
TRBV9,NA,TRBJ2-3,CASSVRQGSTDTQYF
TRBV3-1/TRBV3-2,NA,TRBJ2-7,CASSGTSGGYEQYF
TRBV3-1/TRBV3-2,NA,TRBJ2-7,CASSQGLALSEQYF
TRBV29-1,NA,TRBJ2-5,CSVHQPLETQYF
TRBV11-3,once,TRBJ2-1,CASSPTGAYNEQFF
TRBV15,NA,TRBJ2-5,CATSRVGLEGETQYF
TRBV6-5,few,TRBJ1-2,CASSQGGIPYGYTF
TRBV9,NA,TRBJ2-1,CASSVATSGNEQFF
TRBV19,few,TRBJ1-5,CASSVWGSGNQPQHF
TRBV7-8,NA,TRBJ1-5,CASSQDPTSPIRYSNQPQHF
TRBV6-5,NA,TRBJ1-2,CASSSSPGGLYGYTF
TRBV2,once,TRBJ1-5,CASRGTGLVNQPQHF
TRBV28,NA,TRBJ1-4,CASSFNRGIAVEKLFF
TRBV19,NA,TRBJ1-1,CASSPRTEMGPTEAFF
TRBV7-2,NA,TRBJ2-2,CASSFTNTGELFF
TRBV11-3,NA,TRBJ2-2,CASSLMGGSTGELFF
TRBV30,NA,TRBJ1-5,CAWRVQRTALNQPQHF
TRBV5-1,NA,TRBJ1-4,CASSAGPSTNEKLFF
TRBV14,NA,TRBJ1-4,CASSRATNEKLFF
TRBV4-1,NA,TRBJ2-1,CASSHTENRNNEQFF
TRBV4-3,NA,TRBJ1-1,CASSQRGNTEAFF
TRBV3-1/TRBV3-2,few,TRBJ2-2,CASSQVGGTSGGAGELFF
TRBV7-9,NA,TRBJ1-1,CASSSWDREGAFF
TRBV10-2,NA,TRBJ1-5,CASRVTGTGHQPQHF
TRBV5-4,few,TRBJ2-7,CASSLAGEFIYEQYF
TRBV19,medium-sized,TRBJ2-1,CASSIKGGPREQFF
TRBV5-1,few,TRBJ2-7,CASRRAGQYEQYF
TRBV30,NA,TRBJ1-5,CAWTDGEFQPQHF
TRBV12-5,once,TRBJ2-1,CASGLTGGRLSEQFF
TRBV2,NA,TRBJ1-2,CASSLGSSNYGYTF
TRBV7-8,NA,TRBJ1-5,CASSIGDRQNQPQHF
TRBV6-6,NA,TRBJ2-1,CASRDSYNEQFF
TRBV30,NA,TRBJ1-4,CAWRVPGQPNEKLFF
TRBV7-6,once,TRBJ1-1,CASSSKAGIATEAFF
TRBV7-2,NA,TRBJ2-1,CASSSRAGYNEQFF
TRBV28,NA,TRBJ1-4,CASSKQGESVPDGDEKLFF
TRBV5-6,NA,TRBJ1-1,CASSFEVRGTEAFF
TRBV7-8,NA,TRBJ1-5,CASSLQPRDTNQPQHF
TRBV20-1,NA,TRBJ2-7,CSAAQGNEQYF
TRBV7-2,once,TRBJ2-2,CASSLLAGPNTGELFF
TRBV29-1,NA,TRBJ2-5,CSVEEAGTNYQETQYF
TRBV7-3,NA,TRBJ1-5,CASSLSSNQPQHF
TRBV12-3/TRBV12-4,NA,TRBJ1-2,CASSFRVGYTF
TRBV7-8,NA,TRBJ2-5,CASGRLQETQYF
TRBV27,once,TRBJ1-1,CASSLNRVAEAFF